These T cell receptor beta chains were read from a single sample in a study of cytomegalovirus exposure and HLA in healthy donors. Some clones are missing from TCRdb's copy, which holds only in-frame ones; the method was immunoSEQ multiplex PCR. Of fewer than 250,000 clones listed, 81% were seen once; the top ten hold around 2%. Sequenced input: PBMCs. These receptors were taken from a man between 18 and 29 years old in good health and CMV-seronegative. Both conserved end residues are part of each CDR3. D genes are given only for firm matches. Clone size is not always given. Where it is, it says once, few, many or a class for expanded clones.

abundance	v_gene	j_gene	d_gene	CDR3aa	CDR3nt
.	TRBV5-1	TRBJ1-2	TRBD1	CASSSGTGGSGYTF	TGCGCCAGCAGCTCCGGGACAGGGGGCTCTGGCTACACCTTC
.	TRBV10-3	TRBJ1-1	TRBD1	CAISEKGQAGTEAFF	TGTGCCATCAGTGAGAAGGGACAGGCGGGCACTGAAGCTTTCTTT
.	TRBV4-3	TRBJ1-5	.	CASSQAAGSNQPQHF	TGCGCCAGCAGCCAAGCAGCGGGTAGCAATCAGCCCCAGCATTTT
.	TRBV13	TRBJ2-1	TRBD2	CASSPGTSGTNEQFF	TGTGCCAGCAGCCCCGGGACTAGCGGGACAAATGAGCAGTTCTTC
.	TRBV6-5	TRBJ1-5	TRBD1	CASSFSGTGDSQPQHF	TGTGCCAGCAGTTTTTCGGGGACAGGGGACAGTCAGCCCCAGCATTTT
.	TRBV27	TRBJ2-1	TRBD2	CASSSWDSGVSYNEQFF	TGTGCCAGCAGTTCCTGGGATAGCGGGGTTTCCTACAATGAGCAGTTCTTC
.	TRBV9	TRBJ1-3	.	CASSASGTSSGNTIYF	TGTGCCAGCAGCGCCTCCGGGACAAGCTCTGGAAACACCATATATTTT
.	TRBV11-1	TRBJ2-2	TRBD2	CASRQRLAGTGELFF	TGTGCCAGCAGACAAAGACTAGCGGGAACCGGGGAGCTGTTTTTT
.	TRBV5-5	TRBJ2-5	TRBD1	CASSRTSDRGQETQYF	TGTGCCAGCAGCAGGACGTCGGACAGGGGGCAAGAGACCCAGTACTTC
.	TRBV13	TRBJ2-1	.	CASSLATRRRPANNEQFF	TGTGCCAGCAGCTTAGCCACTAGGCGACGGCCGGCGAACAATGAGCAGTTCTTC
.	TRBV29-1	TRBJ1-1	.	CSVSNRYMNTEAFF	TGCAGCGTCTCAAATCGATACATGAACACTGAAGCTTTCTTT
.	TRBV5-1	TRBJ2-5	.	CASSLVASDQETQYF	TGCGCCAGCAGCTTGGTTGCCAGTGACCAAGAGACCCAGTACTTC
once	TRBV4-3	TRBJ2-2	TRBD1	CASSPMTGAGTGELFF	TGCGCCAGCAGCCCAATGACAGGGGCGGGGACCGGGGAGCTGTTTTTT
few	TRBV11-2	TRBJ1-5	.	CASSRGEQPQHF	TGTGCCAGCAGCCGCGGTGAGCAGCCCCAGCATTTT
.	TRBV7-2	TRBJ1-2	TRBD1	CASSRQGTNYGYTF	TGTGCCAGCAGTCGACAGGGAACTAACTATGGCTACACCTTC
.	TRBV11-3	TRBJ2-2	TRBD1	CASSSTGWEGTGELFF	TGTGCCAGCAGCTCGACAGGGTGGGAAGGTACCGGGGAGCTGTTTTTT
.	TRBV7-6	TRBJ2-1	TRBD2	CASQLAGGALSSYNEQFF	TGTGCCAGCCAACTAGCGGGGGGTGCGTTGAGCTCCTACAATGAGCAGTTCTTC
few	TRBV5-5	TRBJ2-7	TRBD2	CASSLSGGELYEQYF	TGTGCCAGCAGCCTAAGCGGGGGAGAACTCTACGAGCAGTACTTC
few	TRBV4-1	TRBJ1-2	.	CASRQRRRTVDYGYTF	TGCGCCAGCAGACAACGTCGTCGGACAGTCGACTATGGCTACACCTTC
.	TRBV4-2	TRBJ2-7	TRBD1	CASSQEGQGYYEQYF	TGTGCCAGCAGCCAAGAAGGACAGGGGTACTACGAGCAGTACTTC
.	TRBV19	TRBJ2-4	TRBD1	CASSAGDRVRNIQYF	TGTGCCAGTAGTGCCGGGGACAGGGTACGGAACATTCAGTACTTC
.	TRBV6-6	TRBJ2-4	.	CASSYSASFDYIQYF	TGTGCCAGCAGTTACTCGGCTAGCTTTGACTACATTCAGTACTTC
.	TRBV7-2	TRBJ1-2	TRBD1	CASSPGTEYGYTF	TGTGCCAGCAGCCCCGGGACAGAGTATGGCTACACCTTC
.	TRBV29-1	TRBJ1-2	.	CSTLSLTVAGAAGYTF	TGCAGCACTCTGTCACTAACAGTTGCGGGGGCGGCTGGCTACACCTTC
once	TRBV11-2	TRBJ2-1	TRBD2	CASSLGRSGTSGIDEQFF	TGTGCCAGCAGCTTAGGGAGGTCGGGGACTAGCGGGATTGATGAGCAGTTCTTC
.	TRBV7-9	TRBJ2-1	TRBD2	CASSFRLADEQFF	TGTGCCAGCAGCTTCCGACTAGCGGATGAGCAGTTCTTC
.	TRBV7-2	TRBJ2-7	.	CASSLEQSSYEQYF	TGTGCCAGCAGCTTAGAACAGAGCTCCTACGAGCAGTACTTC
.	TRBV5-6	TRBJ1-1	.	CASSKTVNINTEAFF	TGTGCCAGCAGCAAAACAGTAAACATCAACACTGAAGCTTTCTTT
.	TRBV7-2	TRBJ2-3	.	CASSLSDLTTDTQYF	TGTGCCAGCAGCTTATCGGACTTGACTACAGATACGCAGTATTTT
.	TRBV4-3	TRBJ2-1	TRBD2	CASSPDGTSGYNEQFF	TGCGCCAGCAGCCCGGACGGGACTAGCGGATACAATGAGCAGTTCTTC
.	TRBV2	TRBJ2-3	TRBD2	CASSPGLAGGTDTQYF	TGTGCCAGCAGCCCCGGACTAGCGGGGGGAACAGATACGCAGTATTTT
.	TRBV6-6	TRBJ1-2	TRBD1	CASNPQGNYGYTF	TGTGCCAGCAATCCACAGGGGAACTATGGCTACACCTTC
.	TRBV5-4	TRBJ2-3	.	CASSGGTVTTQYF	TGTGCCAGCAGCGGGGGGACGGTAACTACGCAGTATTTT
.	TRBV5-1	TRBJ1-2	TRBD1	CASSGGTGENYGYTF	TGCGCCAGCAGCGGTGGGACAGGGGAGAACTATGGCTACACCTTC
.	TRBV19	TRBJ1-4	.	CASSTRDRRNEKLFF	TGTGCCAGTAGTACGAGAGACAGGAGAAATGAAAAACTGTTTTTT
.	TRBV7-2	TRBJ2-3	.	CASRRVSTDTQYF	TGTGCCAGCAGGCGGGTTAGCACAGATACGCAGTATTTT
few	TRBV20-1	TRBJ2-2	.	CSEGDTGELFF	TGCAGTGAGGGGGACACCGGGGAGCTGTTTTTT
.	TRBV11-2	TRBJ2-3	.	CASSRTGFTDTQYF	TGTGCCAGCAGCAGAACAGGATTCACAGATACGCAGTATTTT
.	TRBV2	TRBJ2-1	TRBD2	CASRGGTYNEQFF	TGTGCCAGCAGGGGGGGGACCTACAATGAGCAGTTCTTC
.	TRBV5-1	TRBJ2-3	.	CASSSPGMLDTQYF	TGCGCCAGCAGCTCGCCAGGGATGCTAGATACGCAGTATTTT
.	TRBV4-1	TRBJ2-3	TRBD2	CASSQDSGAGGPSIVDTQYF	TGCGCCAGCAGCCAAGATAGTGGTGCGGGAGGGCCCTCGATTGTAGATACGCAGTATTTT
.	TRBV6-1	TRBJ1-6	TRBD1	CASSDDRGGNSPLHF	TGTGCCAGCAGTGACGACAGGGGTGGTAATTCACCCCTCCACTTT
.	TRBV19	TRBJ2-1	TRBD2	CASSVTSGRDNEQFF	TGTGCCAGTAGTGTTACTAGCGGGAGGGATAATGAGCAGTTCTTC
.	TRBV5-6	TRBJ2-7	.	CASSRGGYEQYF	TGTGCCAGCAGCCGGGGAGGTTACGAGCAGTACTTC
.	TRBV10-3	TRBJ1-1	.	CAISPTAMNTEAFF	TGTGCCATCAGCCCGACAGCCATGAACACTGAAGCTTTCTTT
few	TRBV7-8	TRBJ2-1	TRBD2	CASSLQAGGFLGDEQFF	TGTGCCAGCAGCTTACAAGCGGGGGGGTTTTTGGGCGATGAGCAGTTCTTC
once	TRBV18	TRBJ2-3	.	CASSPSPSGTDTQYF	TGTGCCAGCTCACCCTCGCCTAGCGGCACAGATACGCAGTATTTT
.	TRBV28	TRBJ2-3	.	CASLQGLGADTQYF	TGTGCCAGCCTTCAGGGCCTAGGGGCAGATACGCAGTATTTT
.	TRBV11-2	TRBJ1-3	.	CATEEGSGNTIYF	TGTGCCACCGAGGAGGGCTCTGGAAACACCATATATTTT
.	TRBV6-5	TRBJ2-2	.	CASRLQGIGELFF	TGTGCCAGCAGGTTACAGGGTATCGGGGAGCTGTTTTTT
few	TRBV7-2	TRBJ1-4	.	CASSLVLYEKLFF	TGTGCCAGCAGCTTAGTTCTCTACGAAAAACTGTTTTTT
.	TRBV10-3	TRBJ1-2	TRBD1	CATQGAGLYGYTF	TGTGCCACACAGGGGGCTGGCCTCTATGGCTACACCTTC
.	TRBV6-4	TRBJ2-3	TRBD2	CASSDGTSGRATDTQYF	TGTGCCAGCAGTGACGGGACTAGCGGGAGGGCCACAGATACGCAGTATTTT